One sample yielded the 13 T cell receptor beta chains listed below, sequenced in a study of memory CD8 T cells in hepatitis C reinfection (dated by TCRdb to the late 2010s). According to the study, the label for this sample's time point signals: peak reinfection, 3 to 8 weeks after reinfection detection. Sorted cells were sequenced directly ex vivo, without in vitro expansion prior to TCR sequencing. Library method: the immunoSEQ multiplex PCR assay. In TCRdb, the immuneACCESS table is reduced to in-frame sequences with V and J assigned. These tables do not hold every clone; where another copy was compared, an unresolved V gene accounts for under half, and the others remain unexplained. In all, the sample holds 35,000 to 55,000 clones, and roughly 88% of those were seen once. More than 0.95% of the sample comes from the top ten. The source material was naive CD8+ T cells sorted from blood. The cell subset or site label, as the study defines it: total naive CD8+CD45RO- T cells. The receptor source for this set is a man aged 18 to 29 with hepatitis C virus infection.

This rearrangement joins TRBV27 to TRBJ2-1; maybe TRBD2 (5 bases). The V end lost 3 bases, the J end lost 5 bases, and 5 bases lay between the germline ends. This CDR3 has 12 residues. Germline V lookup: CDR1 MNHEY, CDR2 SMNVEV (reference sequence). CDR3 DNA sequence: TGTGCCAGCAGTTTCGGGGACAATGAGCAGTTCTTC. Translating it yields CASSFGDNEQFF.

The chain's CDR3 is CASTHLAGVLDEQFF. DNA for the CDR3: TGTGCCAGCACGCACCTAGCGGGAGTTCTTGATGAGCAGTTCTTC. The V call is TRBV14, the J call TRBJ2-1; 10 nucleotides line up with TRBD2. CDR1 and CDR2 (germline): SGHDN, FVKESK. The CDR3 extends over 15 amino acids. With V trimmed by 7 bases and J by 8 bases, 11 bases remained unmatched.

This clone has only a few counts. The CDR3 bases are TGTGCCAGCGGTGCGGCTGAGCAGTTCTTC. Its translation: CASGAAEQFF. V and J are TRBV6-6 and TRBJ2-1; no clear D. Germline CDR1 MNHNY, CDR2 SVGAGI (reference sequence). This CDR3 comprises 10 residues. V lost 8 bases and J lost 9, with 8 bases in between.

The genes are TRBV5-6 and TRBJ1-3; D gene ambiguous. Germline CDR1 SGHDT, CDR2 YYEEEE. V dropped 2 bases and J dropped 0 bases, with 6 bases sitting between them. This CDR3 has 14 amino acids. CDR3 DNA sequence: TGTGCCAGCAGCTTAAGGAGCTCTGGAAACACCATATATTTT. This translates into CASSLRSSGNTIYF.

CDR3: CASSQVRGNTQYF. CDR3 in DNA: TGTGCCAGCAGTCAGGTCCGGGGGAATACGCAGTATTTT. The chain recombines TRBV6-5 with TRBJ2-3, with D perhaps TRBD2 (6 bases). Germline V gene lookup returns CDR1 MNHEY and CDR2 SVGAGI. The CDR3 has 13 residues. V lost 5 bases to trimming and J lost 7 bases, with 13 bases between them.

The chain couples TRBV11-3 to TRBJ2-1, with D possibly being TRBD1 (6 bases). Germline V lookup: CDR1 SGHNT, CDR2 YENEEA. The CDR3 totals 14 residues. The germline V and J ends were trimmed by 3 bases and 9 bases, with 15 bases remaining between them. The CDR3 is CASSFSTGRGEQFF. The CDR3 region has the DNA TGTGCCAGCAGCTTTTCGACAGGCAGAGGTGAGCAGTTCTTC.

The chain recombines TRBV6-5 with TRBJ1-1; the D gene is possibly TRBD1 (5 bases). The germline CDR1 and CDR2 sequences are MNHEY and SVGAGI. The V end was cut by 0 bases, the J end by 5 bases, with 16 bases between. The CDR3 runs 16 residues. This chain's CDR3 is CASSYSPGSLRTEAFF. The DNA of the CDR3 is TGTGCCAGCAGTTACTCGCCAGGGTCCCTTAGGACTGAAGCTTTCTTT.

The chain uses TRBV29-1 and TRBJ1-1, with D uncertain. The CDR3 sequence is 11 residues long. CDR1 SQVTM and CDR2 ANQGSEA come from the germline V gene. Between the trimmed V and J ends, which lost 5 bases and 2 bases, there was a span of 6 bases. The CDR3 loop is CSVQINTEAFF. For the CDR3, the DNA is TGCAGCGTTCAGATAAACACTGAAGCTTTCTTT.

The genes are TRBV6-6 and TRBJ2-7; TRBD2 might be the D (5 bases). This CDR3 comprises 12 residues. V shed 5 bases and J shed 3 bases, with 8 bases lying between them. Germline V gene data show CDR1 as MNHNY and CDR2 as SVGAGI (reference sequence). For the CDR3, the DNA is TGTGCCAGCAGTGACGGACTCTACGAGCAGTACTTC. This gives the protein CASSDGLYEQYF.

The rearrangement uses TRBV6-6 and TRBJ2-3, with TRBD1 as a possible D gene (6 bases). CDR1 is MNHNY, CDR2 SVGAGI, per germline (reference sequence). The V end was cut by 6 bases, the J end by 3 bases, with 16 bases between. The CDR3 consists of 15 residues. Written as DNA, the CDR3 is TGTGCCAGCAGAAACCGGGACAACCCTACAGATACGCAGTATTTT. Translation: CASRNRDNPTDTQYF.

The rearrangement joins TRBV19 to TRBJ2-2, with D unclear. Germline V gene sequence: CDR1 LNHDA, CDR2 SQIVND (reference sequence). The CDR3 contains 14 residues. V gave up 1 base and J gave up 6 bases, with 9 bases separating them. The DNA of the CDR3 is TGTGCCAGTAGTATAGTAGACATTGCCGGGGAGCTGTTTTTT. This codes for CASSIVDIAGELFF.

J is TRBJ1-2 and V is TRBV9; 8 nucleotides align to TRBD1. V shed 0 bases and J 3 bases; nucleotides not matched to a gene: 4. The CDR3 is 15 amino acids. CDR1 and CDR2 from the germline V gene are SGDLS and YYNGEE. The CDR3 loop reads CASSVAPGGYYGYTF. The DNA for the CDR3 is TGTGCCAGCAGCGTAGCCCCAGGGGGCTACTATGGCTACACCTTC. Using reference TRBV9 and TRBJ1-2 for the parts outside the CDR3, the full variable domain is DSGVTQTPKHLITATGQRVTLRCSPRSGDLSVYWYQQSLDQGLQFLIQYYNGEERAKGNILERFSAQQFPDLHSELNLSSLELGDSALYFCASSVAPGGYYGYTFGSGTRLTVV.

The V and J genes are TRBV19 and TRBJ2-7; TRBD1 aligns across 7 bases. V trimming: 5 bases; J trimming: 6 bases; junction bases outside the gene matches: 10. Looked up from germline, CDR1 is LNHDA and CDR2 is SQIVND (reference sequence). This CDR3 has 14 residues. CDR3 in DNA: TGTGCCAGTAGTTCCCCGGACAGGACGGGCGAGCAGTACTTC. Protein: CASSSPDRTGEQYF.